Following are 30 T cell receptor beta chains from one sample sequenced in a study of cytomegalovirus exposure and HLA in healthy donors. The method was immunoSEQ multiplex PCR; TCRdb's version includes in-frame clones alone and lacks a portion of them. The repertoire includes about 120,000 clones, roughly 90% of them detected once, and over 1.3% sits in the top ten. The sample comprised PBMCs. The receptor source for this set is a woman under 40 in good health and CMV-seropositive.

V is TRBV1 and J is TRBJ2-1; no DNA check was done on the table's D call, TRBD2. TRBV1 is designated a pseudogene. The CDR3 runs 18 residues. This chain's CDR3 is CTSSGRLAGELPFNEQFF. CDR3 in DNA: TGCACCAGCAGCGGCAGACTAGCGGGAGAATTGCCCTTCAATGAGCAGTTCTTC.

The rearrangement uses TRBV7-2 and TRBJ2-2, with D possibly matching TRBD1 (6 bases). The CDR3 runs to 14 residues. V was cut by 0 bases and J by 5 bases, with 7 bases left in between. Germline CDR1 is SGHTA and CDR2 is FQGNSA. CDR3: CASSLAQGTGELFF. In nucleotides, the CDR3 is TGTGCCAGCAGCTTAGCACAGGGAACCGGGGAGCTGTTTTTT.

This sequence joins TRBV18 and TRBJ1-1, with 7 positions matching TRBD1. V dropped 3 bases and J dropped 1; count of bases not matched to a gene: 5. Germline V gene lookup returns CDR1 KGHSH and CDR2 LQKENI. The CDR3 runs to 15 residues. In nucleotides, the CDR3 is TGTGCCAGCTCACCGGCAGGGGGTAGGAACACTGAAGCTTTCTTT. Protein: CASSPAGGRNTEAFF.

The genes are TRBV7-3 and TRBJ2-3; 8 nucleotides match TRBD2. The CDR3 contains 13 residues. Germline V lookup: CDR1 SGHTA, CDR2 FQGTGA. V gave up 6 bases and J gave up 5 bases; unmatched junction bases: 4. Written as DNA, the CDR3 is TGTGCCAGCAGTCGAAGCGGGAGAGATACGCAGTATTTT. Amino acid sequence: CASSRSGRDTQYF.

The V gene is TRBV6-5, the J gene TRBJ1-2; the D is unclear. V was pared by 0 bases and J by 2 bases, with 13 bases between. The CDR3 extends over 16 amino acids. Germline values: CDR1 MNHEY, CDR2 SVGAGI. CDR3 in DNA: TGTGCCAGCAGTTACTCCATTGCGGGAGCAAACTATGGCTACACCTTC. This encodes CASSYSIAGANYGYTF.

This sequence joins TRBV7-3 and TRBJ2-1, with D possibly TRBD2 on 6 matching bases. Germline CDR1 SGHTA, CDR2 FQGTGA. V lost 5 bases and J lost 8, with 19 bases in between. CDR3 length equals 15 residues. CDR3 residues: CASSRYGTRWDEQFF. In DNA form, the CDR3 reads TGTGCCAGCAGCAGATACGGGACTCGATGGGATGAGCAGTTCTTC.

This clone was counted only a few times. V is TRBV27 and J is TRBJ2-7; a weak D match, TRBD1 (7 bases). V lost 5 bases, J lost 3 bases, and 11 bases lay in between. Looked up from germline, CDR1 is MNHEY and CDR2 is SMNVEV (reference sequence). This CDR3 is 13 amino acids long. CDR3 protein: CASSRRDSYEQYF. DNA of the CDR3: TGTGCCAGCAGTAGGAGGGACAGCTACGAGCAGTACTTC.

The gene calls are TRBV4-2 and TRBJ2-3, with D unclear. CDR1 and CDR2 (germline): LGHNA, YNFKEQ. Trimming cost V 0 bases and J 0 bases, with 10 bases left between them. The CDR3 runs to 16 residues. The CDR3, as DNA: TGTGCCAGCAGCCAAGAAATAGTTCCCAGCACAGATACGCAGTATTTT. As protein: CASSQEIVPSTDTQYF.

This clone has just one count. The chain carries TRBV19 and TRBJ2-7; no definite D call. The CDR3 has 14 residues. Germline CDR1 LNHDA, CDR2 SQIVND (reference sequence). V lost 2 bases to trimming and J lost 0 bases, with 8 bases between them. CDR3 loop: CASSIRRFSYEQYF. CDR3 sequence (DNA): TGTGCCAGTAGTATAAGGCGGTTCTCCTACGAGCAGTACTTC.

This chain uses TRBV9 with TRBJ1-2; TRBD1 might be the D (5 bases). V was trimmed by 3 bases and J by 5 bases, leaving 20 bases between them. Germline CDR1 is SGDLS and CDR2 is YYNGEE. The CDR3 has 16 amino acids. This CDR3 reads CASSAPGRRGGYGYTF. CDR3 DNA sequence: TGTGCCAGCAGCGCCCCAGGACGCCGGGGGGGATATGGCTACACCTTC.

V is TRBV7-9 and J is TRBJ2-3; unclear D gene. The CDR3 consists of 16 residues. Germline lookup yields CDR1 SEHNR and CDR2 FQNEAQ (reference sequence). V lost 4 bases to trimming and J lost 2 bases, with 16 bases between them. CDR3 region: CASSSPLGPFTDTQYF. The CDR3 coding sequence is TGTGCCAGCAGCTCCCCGCTAGGCCCATTCACAGATACGCAGTATTTT. Together with reference TRBV7-9 and TRBJ2-3, the CDR3 gives the full variable domain: DTGVSQNPRHKITKRGQNVTFRCDPISEHNRLYWYRQTLGQGPEFLTYFQNEAQLEKSRLLSDRFSAERPKGSFSTLEIQRTEQGDSAMYLCASSSPLGPFTDTQYFGPGTRLTVL.

CDR3 DNA sequence: TGTGCCAGCAGCTTGCGAGGAGTGAACACTGAAGCTTTCTTT. It is translated as CASSLRGVNTEAFF. The chain uses TRBV5-4 and TRBJ1-1, with unresolved D. CDR3 length: 14 amino acids. Germline CDR1 reads SGHNT; CDR2 reads YYREEE (reference sequence). Trimming stripped 1 base from V and 0 bases from J, with 7 bases between.

J is TRBJ1-2 and V is TRBV25-1; TRBD1 matches at 9 bases. Per germline, CDR1 MGHDK and CDR2 SYGVNS. The CDR3 spans 14 residues. Germline trimming cut 3 bases from V and 8 bases from J; bases unmatched to any gene: 7. CDR3 sequence reads: CASSDQTGTGGYTF. CDR3 DNA: TGTGCCAGCAGTGACCAAACCGGGACAGGGGGCTACACCTTC.

This clone appeared once. This chain joins TRBV6-5 and TRBJ1-6; weak D call: TRBD1 (5 bases). CDR1 and CDR2 from the germline V gene are MNHEY and SVGAGI. V was trimmed by 7 bases and J by 3 bases, leaving 13 bases between them. This CDR3 is 15 amino acids long. CDR3 DNA sequence: TGTGCCAGCACTTTGGGACTCCACTATAATTCACCCCTCCACTTT. Translated: CASTLGLHYNSPLHF.

DNA of the CDR3: TGCGCCAGCAGCTCCGCCGGGACAACCTTGAACACTGAAGCTTTCTTT. This sequence encodes CASSSAGTTLNTEAFF. This chain joins TRBV5-1 and TRBJ1-1, with a weak D call TRBD1 (6 bases). The CDR3 has 16 residues. Trimming stripped 3 bases from V and 0 bases from J, with 15 bases between. CDR1 and CDR2 from the germline V gene are SGHRS and YFSETQ.

CDR3 residues: CASSRRDRGSTGELFF. In nucleotides, the CDR3 is TGTGCCAGCTCACGAAGGGACAGGGGCTCCACCGGGGAGCTGTTTTTT. The chain employs TRBV18 and TRBJ2-2, with 10 bases that match TRBD1. The V gene's germline CDR1 is KGHSH and CDR2 LQKENI. The trim removed 4 bases at V and 4 bases at J, leaving 6 bases unmatched. The CDR3 runs to 16 residues.

Here the CDR3 DNA reads TGTGCCAGCAGCGAAATGACAGGGAGCCTCGATTCACCCCTCCACTTT. Translating gives CASSEMTGSLDSPLHF. The chain is built from TRBV7-9 and TRBJ1-6; 7 nucleotides match TRBD1. Germline CDR1 SEHNR, CDR2 FQNEAQ (reference sequence). Trimming took 5 bases from V and 8 from J; bases not matched to a gene: 12. The CDR3 runs to 16 residues.

The chain couples TRBV28 to TRBJ1-2; D is unclear. The V end was cut by 2 bases, the J end by 4 bases, with 8 bases between. The CDR3 extends over 13 amino acids. Germline CDR1 reads MDHEN; CDR2 reads SYDVKM. CDR3 sequence (DNA): TGTGCCAGCAGTTTAGCCCTATCCTATGGCTACACCTTC. Translated: CASSLALSYGYTF.

V gene TRBV18 combines with J gene TRBJ2-5; TRBD1 aligns across 8 bases. The CDR3 spans 15 residues. V shed 4 bases and J 3 bases; nucleotides not matched to a gene: 7. Germline V gives CDR1 KGHSH, CDR2 LQKENI. CDR3 region: CASSLSDRGEETQYF. CDR3 nucleotides: TGTGCCAGCTCACTCTCCGACAGGGGAGAAGAGACCCAGTACTTC.

This chain joins TRBV7-2 and TRBJ1-2, with TRBD1 matching 8 bases. J gave up 4 bases and V 4 bases, and 2 bases lay outside the gene matches. The germline V gene has CDR1 SGHTA and CDR2 FQGNSA. This CDR3 has 13 amino acids. This CDR3 reads CASSSTGAYGYTF. The CDR3 DNA sequence: TGTGCCAGCAGCTCGACAGGGGCCTATGGCTACACCTTC.

J is TRBJ2-6 and V is TRBV4-1; TRBD2 is a possible D gene (6 bases). The CDR3 has 18 residues. The germline CDR1 and CDR2 sequences are MGHRA and YSYEKL. Trimming took 2 bases from V and 0 from J, leaving 14 bases between them. Here the CDR3 reads CASSQRGLLPSGANVLTF. Written as DNA, the CDR3 is TGCGCCAGCAGCCAAAGGGGACTCCTACCCTCTGGGGCCAACGTCCTGACTTTC.

This clone was counted once. The rearrangement links TRBV5-1 to TRBJ1-2, with D possibly TRBD1 on 6 matching bases. V gave up 4 bases and J gave up 6 bases, with 19 bases separating them. This CDR3 has 15 amino acids. Germline assignment: CDR1 SGHRS and CDR2 YFSETQ. CDR3 sequence reads: CASSQGQGYQDGYTF. The CDR3 DNA is TGCGCCAGCAGCCAGGGGCAGGGATACCAAGATGGCTACACCTTC. The complete variable domain, with remaining parts taken from reference TRBV5-1 and TRBJ1-2, reads KAGVTQTPRYLIKTRGQQVTLSCSPISGHRSVSWYQQTPGQGLQFLFEYFSETQRNKGNFPGRFSGRQFSNSRSEMNVSTLELGDSALYLCASSQGQGYQDGYTFGSGTRLTVV.

The chain employs TRBV7-2 and TRBJ1-2; D is undetermined. This CDR3 has 12 amino acids. Per the germline V gene, CDR1 is SGHTA and CDR2 is FQGNSA. Trimming left V 5 bases short and J 4 bases short, with 8 bases between. The CDR3 is CASSPLAYGYTF. CDR3 nucleotides: TGTGCCAGCAGCCCGCTGGCCTATGGCTACACCTTC.

This chain links TRBV7-2 with TRBJ2-5; 7 bases line up with TRBD1. Germline CDR1 and CDR2: SGHTA and FQGNSA. The trim removed 5 bases at V and 1 base at J, leaving 4 bases unmatched. The CDR3 consists of 14 residues. The CDR3 loop reads CASSPTGTQETQYF. CDR3 bases: TGTGCCAGCAGCCCGACAGGGACCCAAGAGACCCAGTACTTC.

The J gene is TRBJ2-5, the V gene TRBV7-2, with a tentative D call TRBD2 (6 bases). The CDR3 extends over 17 amino acids. Between the trimmed V and J ends, which lost 7 bases and 1 base, there was a span of 22 bases. The germline CDR1 and CDR2 sequences are SGHTA and FQGNSA. CDR3 sequence: CASTGPEGQRGQETQYF. For the CDR3, the DNA is TGTGCCAGCACAGGTCCGGAGGGCCAAAGGGGCCAAGAGACCCAGTACTTC.

The J gene is TRBJ1-1, the V gene TRBV5-6; no reliable D call. This CDR3 comprises 13 residues. Germline values: CDR1 SGHDT, CDR2 YYEEEE. Trimming took 0 bases from V and 4 from J, leaving 7 bases between them. The CDR3 is CASSLESFTEAFF. CDR3 nucleotides: TGTGCCAGCAGCTTGGAGAGTTTCACTGAAGCTTTCTTT.

The rearrangement joins TRBV2 to TRBJ2-3; the D gene is possibly TRBD1 (5 bases). CDR3 length equals 16 residues. V was clipped by 0 bases and J by 4 bases, with 14 bases between them. Germline loops: CDR1 SNHLY, CDR2 FYNNEI. The CDR3 DNA reads as TGTGCCAGCAGTGAAGCCCCGGGCGCCAGGGCAGATACGCAGTATTTT. Its protein product is CASSEAPGARADTQYF.

V gene TRBV15 combines with J gene TRBJ1-5; no reliable D call. The CDR3 runs 15 residues. V was pared by 0 bases and J by 2 bases, with 8 bases between. Looked up from germline, CDR1 is LNHNV and CDR2 is YYDKDF (reference sequence). CDR3 loop: CATSRDQPGNQPQHF. CDR3 DNA sequence: TGTGCCACCAGCAGAGACCAACCGGGCAATCAGCCCCAGCATTTT.

The rearrangement links TRBV9 to TRBJ2-5, with TRBD2 matching 7 bases. This CDR3 region has 12 residues. Unmatched junction bases numbered 1, after V lost 3 bases and J lost 5 bases. Looked up from germline, CDR1 is SGDLS and CDR2 is YYNGEE. The CDR3 bases are TGTGCCAGCAGCGACGGGGGGGAGACCCAGTACTTC. This translates into CASSDGGETQYF. Looking up the rest from reference TRBV9 and TRBJ2-5 gives the full variable domain: DSGVTQTPKHLITATGQRVTLRCSPRSGDLSVYWYQQSLDQGLQFLIQYYNGEERAKGNILERFSAQQFPDLHSELNLSSLELGDSALYFCASSDGGETQYFGPGTRLLVL.

The chain has TRBV4-1 and TRBJ1-3, with 10 nucleotides matching TRBD1. Germline values: CDR1 MGHRA, CDR2 YSYEKL. This CDR3 is 19 amino acids long. The ends lost 1 base at V and 2 bases at J; junction bases unmatched: 11. CDR3 loop: CASSQVPLTGGAAGNTIYF. The DNA for the CDR3 is TGCGCCAGCAGCCAAGTCCCCTTGACAGGGGGCGCGGCTGGAAACACCATATATTTT.